Listed below are T cell receptor beta chains from one sample, sequenced in a study of T cells after yellow fever vaccination. Each CDR3 protein is one row after TCRdb ran MiXCR on the 5' RACE reads. Seen here are roughly 190,000 distinct CDR3 sequences, approximately 11% observed once, and the top ten hold less than 40%. The material was CD8+ T cells sorted from PBMCs, obtained 15 days after the yellow fever booster vaccination. Receptors originate from a young man who received the YFV17D yellow fever vaccine. Both conserved end residues are part of each CDR3. The D gene is left open where the match is weak. The listing skips clone size in some rows; elsewhere it reads once, few, many or a size class.

v_gene: TRBV6-4; d_gene: .; j_gene: TRBJ2-6; abundance: .; CDR3aa: CASSDREGANVLTF; CDR3nt: TGTGCCAGCAGTGACCGCGAGGGGGCCAACGTCCTGACTTTC
v_gene: TRBV28; d_gene: .; j_gene: TRBJ2-3; abundance: .; CDR3aa: CASSFTGSTDTQYF; CDR3nt: TGTGCCAGCAGTTTCACAGGTAGCACAGATACGCAGTATTTT
v_gene: TRBV6-6; d_gene: TRBD2; j_gene: TRBJ2-3; abundance: few; CDR3aa: CASSYAGLAVTDTQYF; CDR3nt: TGTGCCAGCAGTTACGCGGGACTAGCGGTCACAGATACGCAGTATTTT
v_gene: TRBV6-1; d_gene: .; j_gene: TRBJ2-4; abundance: few; CDR3aa: CASSFSGPAKNIQYF; CDR3nt: TGTGCCAGCAGTTTCTCAGGTCCCGCCAAAAACATTCAGTACTTC
v_gene: TRBV4-1; d_gene: .; j_gene: TRBJ1-1; abundance: many; CDR3aa: CASSQDPGNTEAFF; CDR3nt: TGCGCCAGCAGCCAAGACCCCGGGAACACTGAAGCTTTCTTT
v_gene: TRBV3-1; d_gene: TRBD1; j_gene: TRBJ2-1; abundance: few; CDR3aa: CASSQAPGQGSDNEQFF; CDR3nt: TGTGCCAGCAGCCAAGCGCCGGGACAGGGGTCGGACAATGAGCAGTTCTTC
v_gene: TRBV7-6; d_gene: .; j_gene: TRBJ1-1; abundance: few; CDR3aa: CASILLELANTEAFF; CDR3nt: TGTGCCAGCATCCTACTGGAGTTAGCGAACACTGAAGCTTTCTTT
v_gene: TRBV2; d_gene: TRBD2; j_gene: TRBJ2-2; abundance: .; CDR3aa: CATVLLAGAPTGELFF; CDR3nt: TGTGCCACCGTCCTTCTAGCGGGGGCCCCCACCGGGGAGCTGTTTTTT
v_gene: TRBV3-1; d_gene: TRBD2; j_gene: TRBJ2-1; abundance: many; CDR3aa: CASSQDIRETSEFYNEQFF; CDR3nt: TGTGCCAGCAGCCAAGATATCAGGGAGACTAGCGAGTTCTACAATGAGCAGTTCTTC
v_gene: TRBV11-2; d_gene: .; j_gene: TRBJ2-7; abundance: few; CDR3aa: CASSLDPPPLFYEQYF; CDR3nt: TGTGCCAGCAGCTTAGATCCTCCCCCTCTCTTCTACGAGCAGTACTTC
v_gene: TRBV20-1; d_gene: .; j_gene: TRBJ2-4; abundance: .; CDR3aa: CSARDPFWGRTNIQYF; CDR3nt: TGCAGTGCTAGAGATCCTTTTTGGGGGCGGACAAACATTCAGTACTTC
v_gene: TRBV11-3; d_gene: .; j_gene: TRBJ2-3; abundance: .; CDR3aa: CASPSGETQYF; CDR3nt: TGTGCCAGCCCTTCGGGAGAAACGCAGTATTTT
v_gene: TRBV7-9; d_gene: .; j_gene: TRBJ1-6; abundance: few; CDR3aa: CASSPGWNSPLHF; CDR3nt: TGTGCCAGCAGCCCGGGGTGGAATTCACCCCTCCACTTT
v_gene: TRBV10-3; d_gene: .; j_gene: TRBJ1-2; abundance: few; CDR3aa: CAISESGQLYYGYTF; CDR3nt: TGTGCCATCAGTGAGTCGGGGCAGCTTTACTATGGCTACACCTTC
v_gene: TRBV4-1; d_gene: TRBD2; j_gene: TRBJ2-2; abundance: once; CDR3aa: CASSQIPLAGNTGELFF; CDR3nt: TGCGCCAGCAGCCAAATACCACTAGCGGGGAACACCGGGGAGCTGTTTTTT
v_gene: TRBV10-3; d_gene: TRBD2; j_gene: TRBJ2-3; abundance: few; CDR3aa: CAISEPNKGGVRTDTQYF; CDR3nt: TGTGCCATCAGTGAGCCGAATAAGGGAGGGGTGCGTACAGATACGCAGTATTTT
v_gene: TRBV4-1; d_gene: .; j_gene: TRBJ1-1; abundance: few; CDR3aa: CASSQGPRGSLFGAFF; CDR3nt: TGCGCCAGCAGCCAGGGCCCCCGGGGAAGCCTATTCGGAGCTTTCTTT
v_gene: TRBV7-6; d_gene: TRBD2; j_gene: TRBJ2-3; abundance: many; CDR3aa: CASSLLTSGGPDTQYF; CDR3nt: TGTGCCAGCAGCTTACTTACTAGCGGGGGCCCAGATACGCAGTATTTT
v_gene: TRBV6-2/TRBV6-3; d_gene: .; j_gene: TRBJ2-7; abundance: .; CDR3aa: CAANRDPHEQYF; CDR3nt: TGTGCCGCCAACCGGGACCCCCACGAGCAGTACTTC
v_gene: TRBV29-1; d_gene: .; j_gene: TRBJ2-1; abundance: few; CDR3aa: CSVEGLPEQFF; CDR3nt: TGCAGCGTTGAAGGCCTCCCAGAGCAGTTCTTC
v_gene: TRBV6-6; d_gene: TRBD2; j_gene: TRBJ2-5; abundance: .; CDR3aa: CASRIAGGQETQYF; CDR3nt: TGTGCCAGCAGAATAGCGGGGGGGCAGGAGACCCAGTACTTC
v_gene: TRBV29-1; d_gene: .; j_gene: TRBJ1-1; abundance: few; CDR3aa: CSVEPTGLNTEAFF; CDR3nt: TGCAGCGTTGAGCCGACAGGCCTGAACACTGAAGCTTTCTTT
v_gene: TRBV6-5; d_gene: .; j_gene: TRBJ2-7; abundance: .; CDR3aa: CASSYSSYSSYEQYF; CDR3nt: TGTGCCAGCAGTTACTCTAGCTACAGCTCCTACGAGCAGTACTTC
v_gene: TRBV4-3; d_gene: .; j_gene: TRBJ2-7; abundance: .; CDR3aa: CASSPEEGGEQYF; CDR3nt: TGCGCCAGCAGCCCTGAGGAGGGCGGCGAGCAGTACTTC
v_gene: TRBV20-1; d_gene: TRBD2; j_gene: TRBJ2-1; abundance: few; CDR3aa: CSAAAGGPIEQFF; CDR3nt: TGCAGTGCGGCGGCGGGGGGGCCAATTGAGCAGTTCTTC
v_gene: TRBV6-2/TRBV6-3; d_gene: .; j_gene: TRBJ2-3; abundance: .; CDR3aa: CASSLGTTDTQYF; CDR3nt: TGTGCCAGCAGTCTAGGGACCACAGATACGCAGTATTTT
v_gene: TRBV9; d_gene: TRBD1; j_gene: TRBJ1-1; abundance: many; CDR3aa: CASSVGSGTANTEAFF; CDR3nt: TGTGCCAGCAGCGTGGGATCCGGGACAGCGAACACTGAAGCTTTCTTT
v_gene: TRBV4-2; d_gene: .; j_gene: TRBJ2-3; abundance: few; CDR3aa: CASSQESGGTDTQYF; CDR3nt: TGTGCCAGCAGCCAAGAATCGGGGGGCACAGATACGCAGTATTTT
v_gene: TRBV11-3; d_gene: .; j_gene: TRBJ2-1; abundance: .; CDR3aa: CASSHPGNNEQFF; CDR3nt: TGTGCCAGCAGTCATCCGGGGAACAATGAGCAGTTCTTC
v_gene: TRBV5-4; d_gene: .; j_gene: TRBJ1-2; abundance: .; CDR3aa: CASSSVEDTHYGYTF; CDR3nt: TGTGCCAGCAGCTCGGTAGAGGACACGCACTATGGCTACACCTTC
v_gene: TRBV28; d_gene: .; j_gene: TRBJ1-2; abundance: .; CDR3aa: CASSLIGRRAYGYTF; CDR3nt: TGTGCCAGCAGTTTAATCGGACGGAGGGCCTATGGCTACACCTTC
v_gene: TRBV5-1; d_gene: .; j_gene: TRBJ1-1; abundance: many; CDR3aa: CASSLSSGRGTEAFF; CDR3nt: TGCGCCAGCAGCTTGTCTTCAGGGAGGGGCACTGAAGCTTTCTTT
v_gene: TRBV27; d_gene: .; j_gene: TRBJ1-1; abundance: .; CDR3aa: CASSLGAGVGTEAFF; CDR3nt: TGTGCCAGCAGTTTAGGTGCAGGGGTGGGGACTGAAGCTTTCTTT
v_gene: TRBV12-3/TRBV12-4; d_gene: TRBD1; j_gene: TRBJ2-1; abundance: few; CDR3aa: CASSPTVGQGYNEQFF; CDR3nt: TGTGCCAGCAGTCCCACGGTGGGACAGGGGTACAATGAGCAGTTCTTC
v_gene: TRBV18; d_gene: TRBD1; j_gene: TRBJ1-2; abundance: .; CDR3aa: CASSPPGTGSLYGYTF; CDR3nt: TGTGCCAGCTCACCACCCGGGACAGGGTCACTCTATGGCTACACCTTC
v_gene: TRBV19; d_gene: .; j_gene: TRBJ1-2; abundance: .; CDR3aa: CASTPGRTIGYTF; CDR3nt: TGTGCCAGTACCCCGGGACGGACCATTGGCTACACCTTC
v_gene: TRBV19; d_gene: TRBD2; j_gene: TRBJ2-7; abundance: many; CDR3aa: CASSSPLAGNYEQYF; CDR3nt: TGTGCCAGTAGTTCGCCTCTAGCGGGGAACTACGAGCAGTACTTC
v_gene: TRBV27; d_gene: .; j_gene: TRBJ1-5; abundance: few; CDR3aa: CASSSSGGIFQPQHF; CDR3nt: TGTGCCAGCAGTTCTAGCGGGGGAATCTTCCAGCCCCAGCATTTT
v_gene: TRBV28; d_gene: .; j_gene: TRBJ2-2; abundance: few; CDR3aa: CASSLSGGSNTGELFF; CDR3nt: TGTGCCAGCAGTTTAAGTGGGGGTTCGAACACCGGGGAGCTGTTTTTT
v_gene: TRBV5-1; d_gene: .; j_gene: TRBJ2-4; abundance: few; CDR3aa: CASREDAKNIQYF; CDR3nt: TGCGCCAGCAGGGAGGATGCCAAAAACATTCAGTACTTC
v_gene: TRBV5-1; d_gene: .; j_gene: TRBJ1-3; abundance: many; CDR3aa: CASSPYSSGNTIYF; CDR3nt: TGCGCCAGCAGCCCGTATTCGTCTGGAAACACCATATATTTT
v_gene: TRBV10-1; d_gene: .; j_gene: TRBJ2-3; abundance: .; CDR3aa: CASSHGQSSTDTQYF; CDR3nt: TGCGCCAGCAGTCACGGACAGTCTAGCACAGATACGCAGTATTTT
v_gene: TRBV29-1; d_gene: .; j_gene: TRBJ2-3; abundance: .; CDR3aa: CSVDYWGADTQYF; CDR3nt: TGCAGCGTTGATTACTGGGGGGCAGATACGCAGTATTTT
v_gene: TRBV4-1; d_gene: .; j_gene: TRBJ1-5; abundance: .; CDR3aa: CASSQAGLNQPQHF; CDR3nt: TGCGCCAGCAGCCAAGCAGGGCTCAATCAGCCCCAGCATTTT
v_gene: TRBV7-6; d_gene: .; j_gene: TRBJ2-1; abundance: many; CDR3aa: CASSLGGEQFF; CDR3nt: TGTGCCAGCAGCTTGGGTGGGGAGCAGTTCTTC
v_gene: TRBV9; d_gene: .; j_gene: TRBJ1-1; abundance: few; CDR3aa: CASSARSAGPQAFF; CDR3nt: TGTGCCAGCAGCGCCCGATCAGCGGGGCCGCAAGCTTTCTTT
v_gene: TRBV21-1; d_gene: .; j_gene: TRBJ2-5; abundance: .; CDR3aa: CASSADPGTLQETQYF; CDR3nt: TGTGCCAGCAGCGCAGACCCCGGGACTCTCCAAGAGACCCAGTACTTC
v_gene: TRBV29-1; d_gene: TRBD2; j_gene: TRBJ2-1; abundance: few; CDR3aa: CSSLRGVSSYNEQFF; CDR3nt: TGCAGCTCCCTACGGGGGGTGAGCTCCTACAATGAGCAGTTCTTC
v_gene: TRBV4-3; d_gene: TRBD1; j_gene: TRBJ2-2; abundance: few; CDR3aa: CASSQEGAGGNTGELFF; CDR3nt: TGCGCCAGCAGCCAAGAAGGGGCAGGGGGCAACACCGGGGAGCTGTTTTTT
v_gene: TRBV20-1; d_gene: .; j_gene: TRBJ2-1; abundance: many; CDR3aa: CSARSSGRSTGNNEQFF; CDR3nt: TGCAGTGCTAGATCTTCCGGCCGGTCGACTGGGAACAATGAGCAGTTCTTC
v_gene: TRBV7-6; d_gene: TRBD2; j_gene: TRBJ2-3; abundance: few; CDR3aa: CASSALAGGGVDTQYF; CDR3nt: TGTGCCAGCAGCGCCCTAGCGGGGGGTGGAGTAGATACGCAGTATTTT
v_gene: TRBV27; d_gene: .; j_gene: TRBJ1-2; abundance: few; CDR3aa: CASSLSGPAGITPGGYTF; CDR3nt: TGTGCCAGCAGTTTATCGGGACCGGCAGGAATAACCCCTGGGGGCTACACCTTC
v_gene: TRBV12-3/TRBV12-4; d_gene: TRBD2; j_gene: TRBJ2-2; abundance: few; CDR3aa: CASRRRLAGEAGELFF; CDR3nt: TGTGCCAGCAGACGGAGACTAGCGGGGGAGGCCGGGGAGCTGTTTTTT
v_gene: TRBV11-2; d_gene: .; j_gene: TRBJ2-1; abundance: .; CDR3aa: CASSLSGGNYNEQFF; CDR3nt: TGTGCCAGCAGCCTCAGTGGAGGCAACTACAATGAGCAGTTCTTC
v_gene: TRBV4-1; d_gene: .; j_gene: TRBJ1-6; abundance: .; CDR3aa: CASSQVSPNRDSYNSPLHF; CDR3nt: TGCGCCAGCAGCCAAGTGAGCCCAAACCGGGATTCGTATAATTCACCCCTCCACTTT
v_gene: TRBV5-6; d_gene: .; j_gene: TRBJ2-3; abundance: .; CDR3aa: CASSLPRTGETQYF; CDR3nt: TGTGCCAGCAGCTTACCCCGTACAGGCGAGACGCAGTATTTT
v_gene: TRBV6-6; d_gene: .; j_gene: TRBJ1-1; abundance: .; CDR3aa: CASGFEAFF; CDR3nt: TGTGCCAGCGGGTTTGAAGCTTTCTTT
v_gene: TRBV12-3/TRBV12-4; d_gene: .; j_gene: TRBJ2-7; abundance: few; CDR3aa: CASSLRALPSSYEQYF; CDR3nt: TGTGCCAGCAGTCTACGGGCCCTACCCAGCTCCTACGAGCAGTACTTC